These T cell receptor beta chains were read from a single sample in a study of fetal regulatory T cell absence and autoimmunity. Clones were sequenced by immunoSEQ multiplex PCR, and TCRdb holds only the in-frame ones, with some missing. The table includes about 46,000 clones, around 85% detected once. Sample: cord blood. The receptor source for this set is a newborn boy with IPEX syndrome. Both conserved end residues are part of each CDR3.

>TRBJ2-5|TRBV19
CASSIRRSLVWETQYF
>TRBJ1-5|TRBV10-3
CAISESHSNQPQHF
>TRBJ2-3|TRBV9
CASSVLAGGPTDTQYF
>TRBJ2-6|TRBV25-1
CASEPGVSGANVLTF
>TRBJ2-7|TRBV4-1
CASSQEGASYEQYF
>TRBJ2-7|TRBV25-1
CASSGREHTYEQYF
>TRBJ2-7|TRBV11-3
CASSLESVAGEQYF
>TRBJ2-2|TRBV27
CASSLLGDTGELFF
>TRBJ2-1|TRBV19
CASRQGTSGGRSYNEQFF
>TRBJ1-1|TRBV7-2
CASSFQGNTEAFF
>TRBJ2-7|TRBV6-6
CASSPRVAGAVEQYF
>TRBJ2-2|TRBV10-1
CASRTNTGELFF
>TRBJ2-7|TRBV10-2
CASSDPARGRASINEQYF
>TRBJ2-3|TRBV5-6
CASSFTGGGVGDTQYF
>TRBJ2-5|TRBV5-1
CASSSRGQGAKTQYF
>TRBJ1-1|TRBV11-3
CASSLRSEAFF
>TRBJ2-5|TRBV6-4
CASSVHETQYF
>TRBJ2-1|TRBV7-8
CASSPPGALYNEQFF
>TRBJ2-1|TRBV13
CASSPPGDEQFF
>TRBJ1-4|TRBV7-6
CASSFRFNEKLFF
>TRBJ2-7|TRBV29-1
CSVSQRLAGTYEQYF
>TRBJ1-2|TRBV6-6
CASRTGGGYTF
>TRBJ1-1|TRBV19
CASRGQGNTEAFF
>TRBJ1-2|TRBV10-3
CAISETGEGYGYTF
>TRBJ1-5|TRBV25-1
CASSESGVARHF
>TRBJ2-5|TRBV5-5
CASSLAWGETQYF
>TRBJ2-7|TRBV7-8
CASSKLAGVGEQYF
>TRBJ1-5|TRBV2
CASSENQQGGSNQPQHF
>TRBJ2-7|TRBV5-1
CASSLQGGRDEQYF
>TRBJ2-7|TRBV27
CASSLVGAGYEQYF
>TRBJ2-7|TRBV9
CASSAAGGAEQYF
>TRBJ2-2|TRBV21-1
CASSKIYLLAGAKPHTGELFF
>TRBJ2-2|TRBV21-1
CASSKDPRQGAGTGELFF
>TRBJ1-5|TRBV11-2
CASSLGRRGRGGNQPQHF
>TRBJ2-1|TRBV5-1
CASSPYGTGTEEQFF
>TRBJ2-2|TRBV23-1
CASRTGATGELFF
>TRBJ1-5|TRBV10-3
CAISGTGGNQPQHF
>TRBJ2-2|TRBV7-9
CASSPTITGELFF
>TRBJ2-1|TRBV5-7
CASSLNNADNEQFF
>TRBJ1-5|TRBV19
CASSLGGESYQPQHF
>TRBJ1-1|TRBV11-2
CASSLAESQKAFF
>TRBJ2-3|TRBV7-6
CASSWTSGRGTDTQYF
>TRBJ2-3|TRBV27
CASSYRGQRYSLPDTQYF
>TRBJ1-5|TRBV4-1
CASSQENDQPQHF
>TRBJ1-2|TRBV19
CASSIRRDYGYTF
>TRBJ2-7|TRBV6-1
CASSETPLATGRPYEQYF
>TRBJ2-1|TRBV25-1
CASGDNEQFF
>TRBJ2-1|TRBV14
CASSQASGRGYNEQFF
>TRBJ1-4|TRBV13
CASSSGTVYEKLFF
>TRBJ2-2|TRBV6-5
CASSYLLAGSGELFF
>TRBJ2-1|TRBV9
CASSVRSQSSYNEQFF
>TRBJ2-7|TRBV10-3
CAISESSGPYEQYF
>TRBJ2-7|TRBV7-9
CASSSTSGGAYEQYF
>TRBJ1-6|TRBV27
CASSRRQGALDNSPLHF
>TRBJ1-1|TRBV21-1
CASSKATQNTEAFF
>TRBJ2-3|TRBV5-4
CASSSTVRSTDTQYF